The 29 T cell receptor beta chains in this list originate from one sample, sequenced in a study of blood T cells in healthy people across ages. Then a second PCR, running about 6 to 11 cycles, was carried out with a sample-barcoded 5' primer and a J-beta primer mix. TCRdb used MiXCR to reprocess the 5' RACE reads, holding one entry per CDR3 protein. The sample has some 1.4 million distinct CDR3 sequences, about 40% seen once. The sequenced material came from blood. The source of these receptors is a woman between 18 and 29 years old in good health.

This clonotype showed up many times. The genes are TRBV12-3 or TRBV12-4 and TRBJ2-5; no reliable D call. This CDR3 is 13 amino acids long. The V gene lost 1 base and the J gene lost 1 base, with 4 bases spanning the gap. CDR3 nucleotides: TGTGCCAGCAGTTTAGGTGTCCAAGAGACCCAGTACTTC. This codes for CASSLGVQETQYF.

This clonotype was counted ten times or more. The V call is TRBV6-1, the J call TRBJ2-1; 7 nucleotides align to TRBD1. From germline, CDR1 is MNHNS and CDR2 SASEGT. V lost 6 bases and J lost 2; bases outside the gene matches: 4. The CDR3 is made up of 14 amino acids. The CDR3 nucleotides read TGTGCCAGCAGCGTGACAGGGACCTACAATGAGCAGTTCTTC. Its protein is CASSVTGTYNEQFF.

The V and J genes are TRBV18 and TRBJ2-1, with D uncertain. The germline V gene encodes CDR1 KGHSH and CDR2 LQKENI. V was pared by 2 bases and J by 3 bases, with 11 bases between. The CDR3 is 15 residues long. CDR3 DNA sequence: TGTGCCAGCTCACCATCCTTACTCCTCTACAATGAGCAGTTCTTC. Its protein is CASSPSLLLYNEQFF. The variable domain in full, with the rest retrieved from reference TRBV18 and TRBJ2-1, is NAGVMQNPRHLVRRRGQEARLRCSPMKGHSHVYWYRQLPEEGLKFMVYLQKENIIDESGMPKERFSAEFPKEGPSILRIQQVVRGDSAAYFCASSPSLLLYNEQFFGPGTRLTVL.

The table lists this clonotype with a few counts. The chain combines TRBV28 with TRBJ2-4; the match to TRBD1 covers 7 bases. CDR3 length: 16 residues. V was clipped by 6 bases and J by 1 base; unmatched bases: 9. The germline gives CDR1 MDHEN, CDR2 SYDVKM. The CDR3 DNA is TGTGCCAGCAGCTCCAAGGGGGCGAGGGCCAAAAACATTCAGTACTTC. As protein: CASSSKGARAKNIQYF.

The CDR3 loop is CASSVAQFALNTEAFF. CDR3 in DNA: TGTGCCAGCAGCGTAGCACAGTTCGCTCTGAACACTGAAGCTTTCTTT. The chain carries TRBV9 and TRBJ1-1; no firm D call. The germline V gene encodes CDR1 SGDLS and CDR2 YYNGEE. The CDR3 is made up of 16 amino acids. Trimming stripped 0 bases from V and 0 bases from J, with 12 bases between.

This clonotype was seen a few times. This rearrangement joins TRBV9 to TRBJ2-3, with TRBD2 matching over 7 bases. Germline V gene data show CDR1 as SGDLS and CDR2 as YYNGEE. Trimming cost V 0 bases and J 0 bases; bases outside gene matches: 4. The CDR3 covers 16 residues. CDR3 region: CASSVGGGASTDTQYF. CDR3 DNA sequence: TGTGCCAGCAGCGTAGGGGGAGGGGCTAGCACAGATACGCAGTATTTT.

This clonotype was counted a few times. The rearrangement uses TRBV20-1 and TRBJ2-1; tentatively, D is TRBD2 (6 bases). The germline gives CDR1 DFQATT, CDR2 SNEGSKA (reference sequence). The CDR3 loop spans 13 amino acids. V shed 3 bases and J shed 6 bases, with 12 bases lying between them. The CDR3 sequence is CSASSGLPNEQFF. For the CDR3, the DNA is TGCAGTGCTAGTTCGGGACTCCCCAATGAGCAGTTCTTC.

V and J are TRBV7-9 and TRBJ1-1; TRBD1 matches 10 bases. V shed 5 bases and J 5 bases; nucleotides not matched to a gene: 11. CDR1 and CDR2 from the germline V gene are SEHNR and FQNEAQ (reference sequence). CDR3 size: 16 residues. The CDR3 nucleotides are TGTGCCAGCAGCCTCACCGAGGGACAGGGGAATACTGAAGCTTTCTTT. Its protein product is CASSLTEGQGNTEAFF.

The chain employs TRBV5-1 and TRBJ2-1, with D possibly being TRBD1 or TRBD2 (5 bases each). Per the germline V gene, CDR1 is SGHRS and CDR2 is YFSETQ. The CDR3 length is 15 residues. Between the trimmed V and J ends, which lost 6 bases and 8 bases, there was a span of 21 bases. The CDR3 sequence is CASKWRRGGPDEQFF. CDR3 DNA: TGCGCCAGCAAATGGAGACGGGGCGGGCCAGATGAGCAGTTCTTC.

CDR3 region: CASSPRDTLYNEQFF. The CDR3 bases are TGTGCCAGCAGCCCCCGGGACACGCTTTACAATGAGCAGTTCTTC. The chain joins TRBV7-6 to TRBJ2-1; a weak D match, TRBD1 (6 bases). The CDR3 totals 15 residues. Germline V CDR1 and CDR2: SGHVS, FNYEAQ. The V gene lost 5 bases and the J gene lost 4 bases, with 15 bases spanning the gap.

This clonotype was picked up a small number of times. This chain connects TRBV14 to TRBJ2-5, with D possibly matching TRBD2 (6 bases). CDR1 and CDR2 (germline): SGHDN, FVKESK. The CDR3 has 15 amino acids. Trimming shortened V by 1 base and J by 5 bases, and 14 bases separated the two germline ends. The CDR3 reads CASSQGASAVETQYF. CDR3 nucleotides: TGTGCCAGCAGCCAAGGTGCTAGCGCGGTGGAGACCCAGTACTTC.

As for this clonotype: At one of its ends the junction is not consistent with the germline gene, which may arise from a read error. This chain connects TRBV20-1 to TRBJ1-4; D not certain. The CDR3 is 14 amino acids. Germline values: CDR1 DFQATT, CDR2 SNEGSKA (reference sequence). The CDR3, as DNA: TGCAGTGCTAGTCGGGCCACAACAAATGAAAAACTGTTTTTT. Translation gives CSASRATTNEKLFF.

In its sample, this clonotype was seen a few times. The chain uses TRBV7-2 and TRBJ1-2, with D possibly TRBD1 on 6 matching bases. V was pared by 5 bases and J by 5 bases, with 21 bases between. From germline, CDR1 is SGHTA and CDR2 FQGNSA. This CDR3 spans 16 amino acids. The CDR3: CASSPWGGETYYGYTF. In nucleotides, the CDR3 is TGTGCCAGCAGCCCATGGGGGGGCGAGACCTATTATGGCTACACCTTC.

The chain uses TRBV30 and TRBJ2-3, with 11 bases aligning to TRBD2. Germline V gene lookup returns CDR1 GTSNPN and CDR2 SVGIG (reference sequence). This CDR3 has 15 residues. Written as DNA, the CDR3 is TGTGCGGTTCAAAGGCTAGCGGGGGGAGCAGATACGCAGTATTTT. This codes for CAVQRLAGGADTQYF.

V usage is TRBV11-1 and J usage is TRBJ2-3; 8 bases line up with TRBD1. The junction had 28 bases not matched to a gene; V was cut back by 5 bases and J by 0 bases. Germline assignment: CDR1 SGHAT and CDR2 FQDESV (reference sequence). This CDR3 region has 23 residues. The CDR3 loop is CASSHRRGTGDTWVPISTDTQYF. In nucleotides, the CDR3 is TGTGCCAGCAGCCATAGAAGAGGGACAGGCGATACATGGGTACCAATAAGCACAGATACGCAGTATTTT.

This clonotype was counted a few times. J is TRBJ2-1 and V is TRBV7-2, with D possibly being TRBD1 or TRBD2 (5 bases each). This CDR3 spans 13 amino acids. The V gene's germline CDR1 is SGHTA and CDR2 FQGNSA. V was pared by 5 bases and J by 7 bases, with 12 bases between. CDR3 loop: CASSVGTWNEQFF. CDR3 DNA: TGTGCCAGCAGCGTAGGGACGTGGAATGAGCAGTTCTTC. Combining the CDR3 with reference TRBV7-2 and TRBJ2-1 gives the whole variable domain GAGVSQSPSNKVTEKGKDVELRCDPISGHTALYWYRQSLGQGLEFLIYFQGNSAPDKSGLPSDRFSAERTGGSVSTLTIQRTQQEDSAVYLCASSVGTWNEQFFGPGTRLTVL.

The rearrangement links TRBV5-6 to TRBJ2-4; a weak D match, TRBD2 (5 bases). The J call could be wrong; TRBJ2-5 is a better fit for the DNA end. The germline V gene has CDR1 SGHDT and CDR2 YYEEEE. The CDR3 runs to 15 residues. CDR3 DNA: TGTGCCAGCAGCTTGGATGAGGGCCGGCTAGAGACCCAGTACTTC. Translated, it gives CASSLDEGRLETQYF.

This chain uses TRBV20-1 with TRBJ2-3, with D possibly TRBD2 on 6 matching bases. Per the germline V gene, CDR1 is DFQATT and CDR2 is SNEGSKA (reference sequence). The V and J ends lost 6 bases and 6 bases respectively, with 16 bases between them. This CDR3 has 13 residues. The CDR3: CSARDSPPDTQYF. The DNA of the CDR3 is TGCAGTGCCCGGGACTCCCCCCCGGATACGCAGTATTTT.

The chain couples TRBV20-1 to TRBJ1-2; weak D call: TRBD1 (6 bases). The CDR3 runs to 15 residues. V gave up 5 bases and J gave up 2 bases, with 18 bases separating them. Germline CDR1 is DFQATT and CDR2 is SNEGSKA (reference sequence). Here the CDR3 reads CSAPSEGGLNYGYTF. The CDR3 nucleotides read TGCAGTGCTCCCTCCGAAGGGGGGCTAAACTATGGCTACACCTTC.

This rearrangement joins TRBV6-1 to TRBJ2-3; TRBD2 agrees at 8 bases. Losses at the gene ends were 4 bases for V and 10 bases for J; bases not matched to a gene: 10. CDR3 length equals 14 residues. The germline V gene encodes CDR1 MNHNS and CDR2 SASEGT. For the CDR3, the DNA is TGTGCCAGCAGTGGGGGACCAGGGACTAGTGCGCAGTATTTT. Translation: CASSGGPGTSAQYF.

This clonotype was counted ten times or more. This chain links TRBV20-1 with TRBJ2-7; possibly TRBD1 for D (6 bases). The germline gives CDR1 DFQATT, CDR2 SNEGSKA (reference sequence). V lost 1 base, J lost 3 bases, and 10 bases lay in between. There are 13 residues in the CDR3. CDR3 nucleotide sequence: TGCAGTGCTAGAGGGACAGCTTTCTACGAGCAGTACTTC. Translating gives CSARGTAFYEQYF.

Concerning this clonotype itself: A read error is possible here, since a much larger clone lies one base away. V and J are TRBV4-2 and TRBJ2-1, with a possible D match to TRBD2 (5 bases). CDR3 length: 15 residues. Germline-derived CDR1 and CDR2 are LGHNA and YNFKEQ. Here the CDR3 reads CANSQTLAPGNEQFF. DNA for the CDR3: TGTGCCAACAGCCAAACCCTAGCCCCCGGTAATGAGCAGTTCTTC.

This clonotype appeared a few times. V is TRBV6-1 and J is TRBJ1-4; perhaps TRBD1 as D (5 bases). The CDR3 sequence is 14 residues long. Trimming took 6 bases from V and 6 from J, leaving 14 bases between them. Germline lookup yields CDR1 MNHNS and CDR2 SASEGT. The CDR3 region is CASRRDGSYEKLFF. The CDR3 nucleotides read TGTGCCAGCAGAAGGGACGGGTCATATGAAAAACTGTTTTTT.

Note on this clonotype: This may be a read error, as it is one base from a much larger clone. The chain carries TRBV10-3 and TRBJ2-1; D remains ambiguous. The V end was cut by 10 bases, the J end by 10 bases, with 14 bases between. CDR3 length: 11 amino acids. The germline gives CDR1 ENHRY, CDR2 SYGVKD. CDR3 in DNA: TGTGCCACCCTTAGAGGCTACGAGCAGTTCTTC. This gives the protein CATLRGYEQFF.

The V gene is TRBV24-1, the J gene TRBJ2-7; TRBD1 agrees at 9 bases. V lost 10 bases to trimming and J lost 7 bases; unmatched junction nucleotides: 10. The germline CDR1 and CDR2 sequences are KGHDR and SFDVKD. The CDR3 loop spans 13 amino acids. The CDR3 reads CATARTGVDEQYF. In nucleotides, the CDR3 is TGTGCCACTGCTCGGACAGGGGTGGATGAGCAGTACTTC.

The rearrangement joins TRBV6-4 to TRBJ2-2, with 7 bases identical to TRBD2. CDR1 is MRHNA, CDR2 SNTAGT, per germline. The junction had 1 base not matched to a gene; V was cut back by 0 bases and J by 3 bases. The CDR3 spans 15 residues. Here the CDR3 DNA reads TGTGCCAGCAGTGACTCGAGCGGGGACACCGGGGAGCTGTTTTTT. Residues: CASSDSSGDTGELFF.

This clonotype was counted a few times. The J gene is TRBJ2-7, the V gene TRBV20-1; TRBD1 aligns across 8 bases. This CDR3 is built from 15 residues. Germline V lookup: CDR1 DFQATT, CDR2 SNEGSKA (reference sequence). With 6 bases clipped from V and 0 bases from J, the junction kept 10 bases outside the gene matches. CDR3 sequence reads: CSAKPGTGGSYEQYF. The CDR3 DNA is TGCAGTGCCAAGCCCGGGACAGGCGGCTCCTACGAGCAGTACTTC.

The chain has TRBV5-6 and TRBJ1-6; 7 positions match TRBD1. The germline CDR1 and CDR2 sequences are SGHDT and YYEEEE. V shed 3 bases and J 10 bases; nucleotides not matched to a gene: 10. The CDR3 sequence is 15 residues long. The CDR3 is CASSYWTGLGSPLHF. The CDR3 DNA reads TGTGCCAGCAGCTACTGGACAGGCCTCGGGTCACCCCTCCACTTT.

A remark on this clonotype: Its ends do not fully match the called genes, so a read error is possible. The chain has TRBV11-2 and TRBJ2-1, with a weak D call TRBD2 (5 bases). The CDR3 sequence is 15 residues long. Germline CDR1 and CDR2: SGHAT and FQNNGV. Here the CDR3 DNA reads TGTGCCAGCAGCGCGGGCCTCAGCTCCCACAATGAGCAGTTCTTC. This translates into CASSAGLSSHNEQFF.